Sequencing of this T cell receptor beta chain was carried out in a study of blood T cell repertoires in COVID-19. Background on the study: The analysed material was cDNA or gDNA that came from T cells, B-cell-depleted T cells, or PBMCs.

Per the original data handling: For nucleated cells, counts were estimated from reference gene primer amplification. Repertoires were generated with immunoSEQ multiplex PCR, while TCRdb's copy carries only in-frame clones and drops some. The V and J calls and clone size come from that table; D and trimming were worked out from the DNA. The sample includes 100,000 or so clones, 80% to 95% of them seen just once. Sequencing was carried out using peripheral blood. The source is a woman aged 45-59 years with COVID-19, enrolled during active disease.

The CDR3 DNA reads as TGTGCCAGCAGGCTGACAGGGTTCTCGAACACCGGGGAGCTGTTTTTT. Translating gives CASRLTGFSNTGELFF. J is TRBJ2-2 and V is TRBV3-1 (or the pseudogene TRBV3-2); 7 bases map to TRBD1. V shed 6 bases and J 0 bases; nucleotides not matched to a gene: 7. Germline values: CDR1 LGHDT, CDR2 YNNKEL (reference sequence). This CDR3 has 16 residues.